This T cell receptor (beta chain) was captured in a study of blood T cell repertoires in COVID-19. V was trimmed by 6 bases and J by 6 bases, leaving 8 bases between them. Germline assignment: CDR1 DFQATT and CDR2 SNEGSKA (reference sequence). CDR3 size: 10 residues. Clones were sequenced by immunoSEQ multiplex PCR, and TCRdb holds only the in-frame ones, with some missing. The table records some 390,000 clones, 85% to 90% of them present only once. The chain carries TRBV20-1 and TRBJ1-1; D ambiguous. Sample: PBMCs or T cells enriched from blood (not recorded which). The receptor was isolated from a woman between 25 and 40 years old who had recovered from COVID-19. As DNA, the CDR3 is TGCAGTGCACCGGAGGCTGAAGCTTTCTTT. Translation gives CSAPEAEAFF.